This T cell receptor (beta chain) was recorded in a study of CD8+ T cells in alopecia areata. Study conclusions and caveats: Besides other cells, scalp samples also yield sequences of resident alphabeta T cells from normal skin.

Using a FACSAria, the CD4+ and CD8+ T cells were sorted from the PBMCs. This clone was counted between two and nine times. Its matching antigen is unknown. The length of the CDR3 is 16 residues. Germline V CDR1 and CDR2: SGHDT, YYEEEE. The V gene end was trimmed by 7 bases and the J gene end by 12 bases; junction bases not matched to a gene: 21. In each case, RNA was isolated and then reverse transcribed into cDNA as the sequencing template. Only in-frame clones appear in the TCRdb table, and some are missing; sequencing was by immunoSEQ multiplex PCR. The repertoire holds about 100,000 clones, 55% to 60% seen once, with around 25% in the top ten.

The receptor comes from a human donor with alopecia areata. Material: NKG2D-low CD8+ T cells sorted from blood. The chain links TRBV5-6 to TRBJ2-1; 8 bases line up with TRBD1. CDR3 sequence: CASLTVGQGPALGQFF. CDR3 in DNA: TGTGCCAGCTTGACCGTCGGACAGGGCCCCGCACTAGGGCAGTTCTTC.